This T cell receptor (beta chain) was recorded in a study of OX40 agonist ivuxolimab in advanced cancers. As for the study in general: Prior checkpoint blockade (anti-PD-1, anti-PD-L1 or anti-CTLA-4) was permitted; 35% to 50% had it.

The investigators sampled blood at baseline, at cycle 4 day 1, and at cycle 7 day 1. This CDR3 is built from 13 residues. Germline assignment: CDR1 MNHEY and CDR2 SMNVEV (reference sequence). Trimming left V 3 bases short and J 4 bases short, with 7 bases between. Some clones are missing from TCRdb's copy, which holds only in-frame ones; the method was immunoSEQ multiplex PCR. Of about 21,000 clones listed, around 90% are singletons. The sample consisted of CD4+ or CD8+ T cells sorted from blood, taken in a trial of the OX40 agonist ivuxolimab. The chain joins TRBV27 to TRBJ2-1; a possible D gene is TRBD2 (6 bases). This TCR derives from an adult with an advanced solid tumor such as melanoma, head and neck, liver or kidney cancer. This CDR3 reads CASSLEGYNEQFF. The CDR3 region has the DNA TGTGCCAGCAGTTTGGAGGGGTACAATGAGCAGTTCTTC.